Sequencing of this T cell receptor beta chain was carried out in a study of graft-versus-host responses after intestinal transplantation. Whole-study context: All recipients got anti-thymocyte globulin induction, then tacrolimus and steroids for approximately 3 years. Study-wide results and limits: Early post-transplant falls in HvG clones accompanied the peak levels of circulating GvH clones.

This CDR3 spans 16 amino acids. CDR1 SNHLY and CDR2 FYNNEI come from the germline V gene. After removal of 2 bases from V and 6 bases from J, the junction contained 8 bases not matched to a gene. TCRdb keeps only in-frame clones here, not all; method: immunoSEQ multiplex PCR. The table includes around 45,000 clones, about nine tenths detected once. To note about this clone: Its antigen is not identified.

The rearrangement links TRBV2 to TRBJ2-1; 9 nucleotides agree with TRBD2. The receptor comes from a human donor who was the organ donor for an intestinal transplant. The sequencing here drew on unstimulated CD4+ T cells sorted from spleen or lymph node cells, taken before transplant. CDR3 sequence (DNA): TGTGCCAGCAGTGAACTGGGGCGGGAGGGCCGCAATGAGCAGTTCTTC. Translating it yields CASSELGREGRNEQFF. The full variable domain, completed using reference TRBV2 and TRBJ2-1, is EPEVTQTPSHQVTQMGQEVILRCVPISNHLYFYWYRQILGQKVEFLVSFYNNEISEKSEIFDDQFSVERPDGSNFTLKIRSTKLEDSAMYFCASSELGREGRNEQFFGPGTRLTVL.